One sample yielded the 12 T cell receptor beta chains listed below, sequenced in a study of T cell changes during pregnancy in multiple sclerosis (dated by TCRdb to between 2019 and 2020). Library method: the immunoSEQ multiplex PCR assay. The immuneACCESS repertoire file appears here via TCRdb, limited to in-frame rearrangements. These files lack a portion of the clones; in checked studies, under half of the deficit traces to unresolved V genes, and the cause of the others is not known. In all, the sample holds 40,000 to 55,000 clones, and around 93% of those were seen once. About 3% of the sample lies in the top ten. Sequences were derived from CD8+ T cells from peripheral blood mononuclear cells, sampled in the second trimester of pregnancy. All receptors derive from a female donor with multiple sclerosis, enrolled in a pregnancy study.

The chain recombines TRBV19 with TRBJ1-2; D may be TRBD1 (5 bases). Per germline, CDR1 LNHDA and CDR2 SQIVND (reference sequence). The length of the CDR3 is 14 residues. Trimming left V 7 bases short and J 8 bases short, with 20 bases between. In DNA form, the CDR3 reads TGTGCCAGTACCCCCATGGATCTACGGGGGGGCTACACCTTC. This translates into CASTPMDLRGGYTF.

The chain has TRBV2 and TRBJ1-3; 7 bases agree with TRBD1. The length of the CDR3 is 14 residues. Germline CDR1 SNHLY, CDR2 FYNNEI. V shed 6 bases, J shed 2 bases, and the junction held 4 bases outside the gene matches. The CDR3 loop reads CASRSTGAGNTIYF. CDR3 coding DNA: TGTGCCAGCAGATCCACAGGGGCTGGAAACACCATATATTTT.

This clone was detected a few times. The chain uses TRBV25-1 and TRBJ1-1; TRBD1 matches 8 bases. There are 14 residues in the CDR3. The V and J ends lost 4 bases and 3 bases, in that order; junction bases with no gene match: 4. CDR1 is MGHDK, CDR2 SYGVNS, per germline. In DNA form, the CDR3 reads TGTGCCAGCAGTGTTACAGGGGGTTACACTGAAGCTTTCTTT. Its protein product is CASSVTGGYTEAFF.

The gene calls are TRBV19 and TRBJ2-7; TRBD2 matches at 8 bases. Trimming at V came to 5 bases and at J to 4 bases, leaving 13 bases not matched to a gene. Germline V CDR1 and CDR2: LNHDA, SQIVND (reference sequence). The CDR3 sequence is 16 residues long. CDR3 sequence reads: CASSSGLGSLLYEQYF. CDR3 sequence (DNA): TGTGCCAGTAGTTCGGGACTAGGTAGCTTATTGTACGAGCAGTACTTC.

The V and J genes are TRBV4-3 and TRBJ2-7; D ambiguous. V was cut by 2 bases and J by 6 bases, with 11 bases left in between. Germline V gene lookup returns CDR1 LGHNA and CDR2 YSLEER. The CDR3 runs to 13 residues. The CDR3 DNA follows: TGCGCCAGCAGCCAAACCTCGCAGGTCGAGCAGTACTTC. Translation gives CASSQTSQVEQYF.

The chain joins TRBV9 to TRBJ2-4; 9 bases match TRBD1. The V segment lost 2 bases and the J segment 0 bases; nucleotides outside the gene matches: 15. The length of the CDR3 is 20 residues. The V gene's germline CDR1 is SGDLS and CDR2 YYNGEE. The CDR3 sequence is CASSVRDRDQRGLAKNIQYF. DNA of the CDR3: TGTGCCAGCAGCGTCCGGGACAGGGATCAGAGGGGTTTAGCCAAAAACATTCAGTACTTC. The full variable domain, in which reference TRBV9 and TRBJ2-4 provide the parts outside the CDR3, is DSGVTQTPKHLITATGQRVTLRCSPRSGDLSVYWYQQSLDQGLQFLIQYYNGEERAKGNILERFSAQQFPDLHSELNLSSLELGDSALYFCASSVRDRDQRGLAKNIQYFGAGTRLSVL.

The chain carries TRBV5-8 and TRBJ2-7; D is unresolved. This CDR3 region has 11 residues. Looked up from germline, CDR1 is SGHTS and CDR2 is YDEGEE. V shed 2 bases and J shed 4 bases, with 4 bases lying between them. The CDR3 reads CASSFSYEQYF. DNA of the CDR3: TGTGCCAGCAGCTTCAGTTACGAGCAGTACTTC.

V and J are TRBV7-6 and TRBJ2-1, with D perhaps TRBD2 (6 bases). Looked up from germline, CDR1 is SGHVS and CDR2 is FNYEAQ. V was pared by 8 bases and J by 7 bases, with 21 bases between. This CDR3 region has 15 residues. The CDR3 bases are TGTGCCAGCCGAGTTCGGGGGAACGGGGCTAATGAGCAGTTCTTC. As protein: CASRVRGNGANEQFF.

The rearrangement links TRBV9 to TRBJ2-3; tentatively, D is TRBD2 (5 bases). Trimming stripped 3 bases from V and 4 bases from J, with 12 bases between. CDR3 size: 14 residues. CDR1 and CDR2 from the germline V gene are SGDLS and YYNGEE. CDR3 in amino acids: CASSGRVGADTQYF. CDR3 coding DNA: TGTGCCAGCAGCGGGCGGGTAGGCGCAGATACGCAGTATTTT.

This clone was picked up one time. This chain joins TRBV9 and TRBJ2-2; D may be TRBD2 (7 bases). This CDR3 is 13 amino acids long. Germline V lookup: CDR1 SGDLS, CDR2 YYNGEE. Trimming cost V 3 bases and J 7 bases, with 10 bases left between them. For the CDR3, the DNA is TGTGCCAGCAGCGAGGGGGGGGACGGGGAGCTGTTTTTT. Its translation is CASSEGGDGELFF.

Here the CDR3 reads CASISRLAGDNEQFF. The DNA for the CDR3 is TGTGCCAGCATCTCAAGACTAGCGGGGGACAATGAGCAGTTCTTC. The V gene is TRBV6-5, the J gene TRBJ2-1; 12 nucleotides match TRBD2. CDR3 length equals 15 residues. Germline-derived CDR1 and CDR2 are MNHEY and SVGAGI. Germline trimming cut 7 bases from V and 5 bases from J; bases unmatched to any gene: 6.

The chain is built from TRBV19 and TRBJ2-7, with 10 bases matching TRBD1. The junction had 4 bases not matched to a gene; V was cut back by 5 bases and J by 3 bases. Germline V lookup: CDR1 LNHDA, CDR2 SQIVND (reference sequence). The length of the CDR3 is 14 residues. This CDR3 reads CASSVGDRGYEQYF. The CDR3, as DNA: TGTGCCAGTAGTGTAGGGGACAGGGGCTACGAGCAGTACTTC.